This TCR beta chain is drawn from a study of ipilimumab plus nivolumab after autologous stem cell transplantation. In the study overall: The DLBCL group included primary refractory and relapsed cases.

Profiled with immunoSEQ multiplex PCR; TCRdb holds only in-frame clones, not every one. The sample records 77,000 or so clones, approximately 86% being singletons. This CDR3 comprises 12 residues. The V gene's germline CDR1 is MNHNS and CDR2 SASEGT. V was trimmed by 6 bases and J by 6 bases, leaving 9 bases between them. Checkpoint therapy with ipilimumab 1 mg/kg began 14 to 28 days after transplant. Dosing: nivolumab 3 mg/kg IV, weeks 1, 4, 7, 10, then every two weeks to week 26. The sample here was PBMCs, taken in a trial of ipilimumab plus nivolumab as post-transplant consolidation. The rearrangement uses TRBV6-1 and TRBJ1-5; the D is unclear. The sequence came from a male donor with diffuse large B-cell lymphoma. CDR3 in amino acids: CASSWEGQPQHF. CDR3 bases: TGTGCCAGCAGCTGGGAGGGTCAGCCCCAGCATTTT.